This TCR beta chain derives from a study of T cell responses to AZD1222 COVID-19 vaccine. Study-wide context: Second doses that came at about 4 or about 12 weeks were put together.

Looked up from germline, CDR1 is SGHAT and CDR2 is FQNNGV. This CDR3 spans 16 amino acids. With 2 bases removed from V and 7 bases from J, the gap between germline ends came to 17 bases. Repertoires were generated with immunoSEQ multiplex PCR, while TCRdb's copy carries only in-frame clones and drops some. This table holds approximately 100,000 clones, about 90% found once. Study results and caveats: Spike was spanned by vaccine-associated CD4 TCRs, which were dominant at 160-218 and 743-854. Mostly white British, mostly female donors; authors suggested clonal diversity may be underestimated.

In the case of this clone: Its antigen is undetermined.

This receptor was identified in an adult in good health. This chain uses TRBV11-2 with TRBJ2-2, with a possible D match to TRBD2 (6 bases). This material consisted of peripheral blood, taken on day 0 of AZD1222 vaccination. The CDR3, as DNA: TGTGCCAGCAGCTTAACGCGGGGACCCACAGGCGGGGAGCTGTTTTTT. This gives the protein CASSLTRGPTGGELFF.